The clone carrying this TCR beta chain was recorded a few times. The antigen is unknown. The sequenced template was cDNA made from the entire isolated RNA. Sequencing used immunoSEQ multiplex PCR; TCRdb keeps in-frame clones, though not all of them. The data contain 130,000 to 150,000 clones, nearly 50% of them singletons. The V and J ends lost 7 bases and 4 bases respectively, with 19 bases between them. The germline CDR1 and CDR2 sequences are SEHNR and FQNEAQ (reference sequence). The CDR3 consists of 15 residues. CD45RO/CCR7/CD25/CD127/CD95/CD27 separated CD4+ naive, central memory, regulatory and stem cell-like memory cells by sorting. This record comes from a study of beta chain features in type 1 diabetes. Whole-study findings and limits: Overrepresentation of cells with high TCR expression could result from cDNA sequencing.

This chain links TRBV7-9 with TRBJ1-2; possibly TRBD1 for D (5 bases). This receptor was obtained from a man younger than 35 in good health. The sequenced sample consisted of Tregs from blood. CDR3: CASTTLTDAVYGYTF. The CDR3 DNA reads as TGTGCCAGCACCACATTGACAGATGCCGTCTATGGCTACACCTTC.